This entry describes one TCR beta chain. The germline V gene encodes CDR1 SGDLS and CDR2 YYNGEE. The CDR3 runs to 15 residues. V lost 4 bases to trimming and J lost 0 bases, with 13 bases between them. These data belong to a study of shared clonotypes between healthy human individuals. Around 30,000 T cell genomes, or about 200 ng DNA, went into the sorted-subset replicate PCRs. Profiling relied on immunoSEQ multiplex PCR, and the TCRdb table lists in-frame clones only, not all of them. This sample has under 1 million clones, with around 92% found just once. Naive CD8 cells were CD45RO-negative, positively selected for CCR7, excluding terminally differentiated effector memory CD45RA+ cells.

Specimen: naive CD8+ T cells sorted from blood. This sequence originates from a man younger than 45 in good health. V is TRBV9 and J is TRBJ1-1; possible D gene TRBD1, 6 bases. CDR3 residues: CASSSRDTMNTEAFF. Here the CDR3 DNA reads TGTGCCAGCAGCTCAAGGGACACAATGAACACTGAAGCTTTCTTT.